A single sample gave rise to the 16 T cell receptor beta chains below, sequenced in a study of shared clonotypes between healthy human individuals. Produced via immunoSEQ multiplex PCR; TCRdb's table is partial and in-frame only. The data hold fewer than 650,000 clones, with 76% observed a single time. Material: PBMCs. The receptors come from a woman between 35 and 50 years old in good health. Some clones in this sample may be carry-over from other donors' samples.

This clone appeared a few times. This rearrangement joins TRBV14 to TRBJ1-2; D is unresolved. V lost 4 bases to trimming and J lost 1 base, with 7 bases between them. This CDR3 region has 13 residues. CDR1 is SGHDN and CDR2 is FVKESK in the germline V gene. The CDR3 reads CASSRTINYGYTF. The CDR3 region has the DNA TGTGCCAGCAGCCGGACGATTAACTATGGCTACACCTTC. Full variable domain (remainder filled in from reference TRBV14 and TRBJ1-2): EAGVTQFPSHSVIEKGQTVTLRCDPISGHDNLYWYRRVMGKEIKFLLHFVKESKQDESGMPNNRFLAERTGGTYSTLKVQPAELEDSGVYFCASSRTINYGYTFGSGTRLTVV.

Concerning this clone: Compared with germline, one end of the junction differs, possibly owing to a read error. The chain uses TRBV10-3 and TRBJ1-1; no clear D gene. CDR1 is ENHRY and CDR2 is SYGVKD in the germline V gene. This CDR3 contains 10 residues. CDR3 region: CPFMNTEAFF. As DNA, the CDR3 is TGCCCCTTTATGAACACTGAAGCTTTCTTT.

The J gene is TRBJ2-7, the V gene TRBV10-3; D is unresolved. The CDR3 has 17 amino acids. Germline values: CDR1 ENHRY, CDR2 SYGVKD. Trimming took 0 bases from V and 7 from J, leaving 22 bases between them. CDR3 sequence reads: CAISESPSLRSNWEQYF. In DNA, the CDR3 is TGTGCCATCAGTGAGTCGCCTTCACTCCGATCAAACTGGGAGCAGTACTTC.

This sequence joins TRBV2 and TRBJ1-3, with no clear D. Deletions cut 7 bases from V and 0 bases from J, with 10 bases between. The CDR3 contains 14 residues. CDR1 SNHLY and CDR2 FYNNEI come from the germline V gene. The CDR3 sequence is CASKGQSSGNTIYF. The CDR3, as DNA: TGTGCCAGCAAGGGCCAGAGCTCTGGAAACACCATATATTTT.

There are many counts of this clone. The rearrangement uses TRBV30 and TRBJ1-5; D is possibly TRBD1 (5 bases). The CDR3 is 14 residues long. The germline V gene has CDR1 GTSNPN and CDR2 SVGIG (reference sequence). V lost 1 base and J 7 bases, leaving 14 bases between the germline ends. The CDR3 loop reads CAWSAGTSRQPQHF. CDR3 in DNA: TGTGCCTGGAGTGCCGGGACTTCTAGGCAGCCCCAGCATTTT.

The V and J genes are TRBV6-1 and TRBJ2-5; 7 nucleotides line up with TRBD1. CDR1 MNHNS and CDR2 SASEGT come from the germline V gene. CDR3 length: 13 residues. V gave up 6 bases and J gave up 3 bases; unmatched junction bases: 4. DNA for the CDR3: TGTGCCAGCAGGGAAACAGGGGAAGAGACCCAGTACTTC. It specifies CASRETGEETQYF.

In the case of this clone: An end of the junction does not agree with germline; a read error may underlie this. This chain uses TRBV7-8 with TRBJ2-7; 7 bases line up with TRBD2. This CDR3 is 11 amino acids long. Germline V gene sequence: CDR1 SGHVS, CDR2 FQNEAQ. Here the CDR3 reads CASSLARELDF. The CDR3 DNA sequence: TGTGCCAGCAGCTTAGCGCGGGAGCTAGACTTC.

Regarding this clone: A far larger clone is one nucleotide away, so this likely arose from a read error. The chain is built from TRBV29-1 and TRBJ1-1, with TRBD1 as a possible D gene (5 bases). Germline V gene lookup returns CDR1 SQVTM and CDR2 ANQGSEA. Trimming removed 6 bases from V and 0 bases from J, with 11 bases in between. The CDR3 sequence is 13 residues long. This CDR3 reads CSVCRDLNTEAFF. The CDR3 DNA sequence: TGCAGCGTCTGCCGGGACCTGAACACTGAAGCTTTCTTT.

To note about this clone: A read error is likely here: a far larger clone is one base away. The chain couples TRBV2 to TRBJ2-5, with 11 bases identical to TRBD2. V trimming: 10 bases; J trimming: 11 bases; junction bases outside the gene matches: 18. The germline V gene encodes CDR1 SNHLY and CDR2 FYNNEI. The length of the CDR3 is 15 residues. The CDR3 spells CATPGASGRSYGQYF. Written as DNA, the CDR3 is TGTGCCACACCCGGGGCTAGCGGGAGGTCCTACGGGCAGTACTTC.

This clone appeared a single time. This chain connects TRBV27 to TRBJ2-5, with TRBD2 identical over 10 bases. The CDR3 spans 16 residues. With V trimmed by 9 bases and J by 6 bases, 16 bases remained unmatched. Germline CDR1 reads MNHEY; CDR2 reads SMNVEV (reference sequence). The chain's CDR3 is CASSPLTSGSVKTQYF. In nucleotides, the CDR3 is TGTGCCAGTTCTCCTTTGACTAGCGGGTCGGTCAAGACCCAGTACTTC.

The chain uses TRBV4-1 and TRBJ1-3, with 7 bases lining up with TRBD1. Trimming took 0 bases from V and 5 from J; bases not matched to a gene: 10. Germline V gene sequence: CDR1 MGHRA, CDR2 YSYEKL. CDR3 size: 17 residues. The CDR3 nucleotides read TGCGCCAGCAGCCAAGATTGGCAGGGACAGAGGAGAAACACCATATATTTT. This codes for CASSQDWQGQRRNTIYF.

This chain joins TRBV18 and TRBJ2-3; the match to TRBD2 covers 8 bases. The germline CDR1 and CDR2 sequences are KGHSH and LQKENI. The ends lost 2 bases at V and 6 bases at J; junction bases unmatched: 4. The CDR3 contains 14 residues. CDR3 nucleotide sequence: TGTGCCAGCTCACCAGGAGCGGGAGTGGATACGCAGTATTTT. Translated: CASSPGAGVDTQYF.

The chain is built from TRBV7-9 and TRBJ2-5; 8 bases are a match to TRBD1. The CDR3 loop spans 15 amino acids. Germline assignment: CDR1 SEHNR and CDR2 FQNEAQ (reference sequence). With 6 bases clipped from V and 2 bases from J, the junction kept 8 bases outside the gene matches. This chain's CDR3 is CASSPTGDRQETQYF. The CDR3 DNA reads as TGTGCCAGCAGTCCGACAGGGGACCGACAAGAGACCCAGTACTTC.

The CDR3 reads CASSLKGTGSNEQFF. The CDR3, as DNA: TGTGCCAGCAGCTTAAAGGGGACAGGTTCCAATGAGCAGTTCTTC. The chain uses TRBV11-3 and TRBJ2-1, with 8 bases fitting TRBD1. The length of the CDR3 is 15 residues. Losses at the gene ends were 2 bases for V and 6 bases for J; bases not matched to a gene: 6. CDR1 is SGHNT, CDR2 YENEEA, per germline.

The chain employs TRBV11-2 and TRBJ2-3, with D unresolved. V dropped 5 bases and J dropped 4 bases, with 13 bases sitting between them. Germline V lookup: CDR1 SGHAT, CDR2 FQNNGV. This CDR3 is 14 amino acids long. Written as DNA, the CDR3 is TGTGCCAGCAGCCCCCAGTGGCAAGCAGATACGCAGTATTTT. Amino acid sequence: CASSPQWQADTQYF.

The table lists this clone with a count of one. The V call is TRBV15, the J call TRBJ1-4; TRBD1 might be the D (5 bases). Germline CDR1 reads LNHNV; CDR2 reads YYDKDF (reference sequence). CDR3 length: 14 amino acids. The V end lost 5 bases, the J end lost 8 bases, and 15 bases lay between the germline ends. CDR3 DNA: TGTGCCACCAGCGTGGGGTTGCAGGGAGAAAAACTGTTTTTT. Translating it yields CATSVGLQGEKLFF.